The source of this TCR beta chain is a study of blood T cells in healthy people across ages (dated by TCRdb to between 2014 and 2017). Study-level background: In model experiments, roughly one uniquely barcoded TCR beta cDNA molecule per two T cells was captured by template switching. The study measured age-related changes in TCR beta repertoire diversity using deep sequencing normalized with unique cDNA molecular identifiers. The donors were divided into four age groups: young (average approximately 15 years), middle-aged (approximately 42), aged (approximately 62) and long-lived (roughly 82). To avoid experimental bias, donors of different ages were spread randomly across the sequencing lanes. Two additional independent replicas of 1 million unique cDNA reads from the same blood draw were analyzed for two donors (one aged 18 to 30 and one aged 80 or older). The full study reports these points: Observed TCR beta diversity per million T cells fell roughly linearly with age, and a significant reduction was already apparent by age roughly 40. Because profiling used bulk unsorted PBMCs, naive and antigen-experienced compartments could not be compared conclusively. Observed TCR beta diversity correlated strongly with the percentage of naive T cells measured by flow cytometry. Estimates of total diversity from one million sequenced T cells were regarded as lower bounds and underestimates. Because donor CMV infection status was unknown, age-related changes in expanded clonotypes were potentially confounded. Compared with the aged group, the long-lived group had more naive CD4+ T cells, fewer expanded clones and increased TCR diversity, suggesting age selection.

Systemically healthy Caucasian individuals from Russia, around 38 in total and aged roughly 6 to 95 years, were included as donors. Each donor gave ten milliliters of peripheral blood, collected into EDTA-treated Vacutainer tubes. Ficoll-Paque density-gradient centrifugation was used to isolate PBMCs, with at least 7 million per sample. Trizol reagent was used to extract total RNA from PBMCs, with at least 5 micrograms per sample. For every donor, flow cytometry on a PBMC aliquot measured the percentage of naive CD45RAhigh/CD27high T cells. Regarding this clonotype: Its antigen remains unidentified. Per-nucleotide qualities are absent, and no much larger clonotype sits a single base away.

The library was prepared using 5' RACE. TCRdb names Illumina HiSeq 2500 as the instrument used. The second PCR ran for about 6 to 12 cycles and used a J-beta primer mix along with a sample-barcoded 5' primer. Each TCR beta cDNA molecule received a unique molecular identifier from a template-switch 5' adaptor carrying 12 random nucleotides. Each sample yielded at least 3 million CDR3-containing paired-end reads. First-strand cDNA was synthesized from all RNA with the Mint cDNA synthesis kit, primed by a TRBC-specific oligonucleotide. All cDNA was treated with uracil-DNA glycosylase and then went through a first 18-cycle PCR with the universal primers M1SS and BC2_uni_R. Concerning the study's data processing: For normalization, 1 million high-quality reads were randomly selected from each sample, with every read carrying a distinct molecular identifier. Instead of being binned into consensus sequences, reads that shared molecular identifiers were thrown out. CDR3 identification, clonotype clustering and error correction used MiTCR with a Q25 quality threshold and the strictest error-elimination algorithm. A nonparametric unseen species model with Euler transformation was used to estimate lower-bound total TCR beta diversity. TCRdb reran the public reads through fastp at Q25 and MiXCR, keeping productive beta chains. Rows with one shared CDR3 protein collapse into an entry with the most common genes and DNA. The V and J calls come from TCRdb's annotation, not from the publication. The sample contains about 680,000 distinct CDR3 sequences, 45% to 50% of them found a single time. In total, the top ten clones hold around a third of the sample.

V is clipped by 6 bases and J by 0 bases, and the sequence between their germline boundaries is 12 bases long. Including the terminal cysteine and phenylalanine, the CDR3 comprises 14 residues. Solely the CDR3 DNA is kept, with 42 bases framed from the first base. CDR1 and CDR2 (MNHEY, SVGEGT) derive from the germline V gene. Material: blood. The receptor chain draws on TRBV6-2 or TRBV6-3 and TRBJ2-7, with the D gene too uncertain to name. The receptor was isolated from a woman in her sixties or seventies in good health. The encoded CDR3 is CASSPMDGSYEQYF. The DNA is TGTGCCAGCAGCCCTATGGACGGCTCCTACGAGCAGTACTTC.